These 28 T cell receptor beta chains were sequenced from one sample in a study of blood T cell repertoires in COVID-19. Assay used: immunoSEQ multiplex PCR; TCRdb lists only in-frame clones, some missing. Here the sample spans approximately 200,000 clones, just under 90% being singletons. The sample consisted of peripheral blood. Every receptor here comes from a man in his fifties or sixties who had recovered from COVID-19.

Turning to this clone: One end of the junction is discordant with germline, which a read error may explain. The chain uses TRBV19 and TRBJ2-7; 8 nucleotides match TRBD1. Germline V gives CDR1 LNHDA, CDR2 SQIVND (reference sequence). The CDR3 runs 12 residues. CDR3 nucleotides: TGTGCCAGTAGTCTCTCAGGGGGCTCAATCCTCTTC. Its protein product is CASSLSGGSILF.

There are many counts of this clone. The chain couples TRBV5-4 to TRBJ1-6, with 7 bases that match TRBD1. The CDR3 extends over 16 amino acids. The germline V gene has CDR1 SGHNT and CDR2 YYREEE (reference sequence). Germline trimming cut 5 bases from V and 2 bases from J; bases unmatched to any gene: 7. CDR3: CASRRQGSTYNSPLHF. The DNA for the CDR3 is TGTGCCAGCAGACGACAGGGTAGCACCTATAATTCACCCCTCCACTTT.

The genes are TRBV27 and TRBJ1-1; 8 positions agree with TRBD1. The ends lost 5 bases at V and 3 bases at J; junction bases unmatched: 8. This CDR3 is built from 15 residues. Germline lookup yields CDR1 MNHEY and CDR2 SMNVEV (reference sequence). CDR3 sequence: CASSLMTTGDTEAFF. CDR3 in DNA: TGTGCCAGCAGTCTAATGACGACAGGGGACACTGAAGCTTTCTTT.

There are a few counts of this clone. This chain uses TRBV2 with TRBJ1-4; a weak D match, TRBD1 (6 bases). With 5 bases removed from V and 11 bases from J, the gap between germline ends came to 21 bases. The CDR3 runs 15 residues. Germline CDR1 is SNHLY and CDR2 is FYNNEI. CDR3 DNA sequence: TGTGCCAGCAGTCCCGGAAACCTACAGGGCCATAAACTGTTTTTT. The encoded protein is CASSPGNLQGHKLFF.

V usage is TRBV7-9 and J usage is TRBJ2-7; D gene ambiguous. V lost 0 bases, J lost 5 bases, and 5 bases lay in between. This CDR3 has 12 residues. The germline V gene has CDR1 SEHNR and CDR2 FQNEAQ (reference sequence). CDR3 protein: CASSLAPHEQYF. The CDR3 DNA reads TGTGCCAGCAGCTTAGCTCCTCACGAGCAGTACTTC.

This chain links TRBV5-1 with TRBJ2-1; 15 positions match TRBD2. Germline CDR1 SGHRS, CDR2 YFSETQ. This CDR3 spans 17 amino acids. V lost 4 bases to trimming and J lost 5 bases; unmatched junction nucleotides: 7. The CDR3 loop reads CASSIRGLAGGDNEQFF. The DNA for the CDR3 is TGCGCCAGCAGCATCCGAGGACTAGCGGGAGGGGACAATGAGCAGTTCTTC. The whole variable domain, filled in from reference TRBV5-1 and TRBJ2-1, reads KAGVTQTPRYLIKTRGQQVTLSCSPISGHRSVSWYQQTPGQGLQFLFEYFSETQRNKGNFPGRFSGRQFSNSRSEMNVSTLELGDSALYLCASSIRGLAGGDNEQFFGPGTRLTVL.

The chain recombines TRBV28 with TRBJ1-5; D possibly corresponds to TRBD1 (6 bases). In germline, CDR1 is MDHEN, CDR2 SYDVKM. The germline V and J ends were trimmed by 7 bases and 0 bases, with 16 bases remaining between them. The CDR3 covers 16 residues. The CDR3 coding sequence is TGTGCCAGCACCACCTTAGGGGGAATTAGCAATCAGCCCCAGCATTTT. Its translation: CASTTLGGISNQPQHF.

V is TRBV5-1 and J is TRBJ1-2; D call uncertain. V lost 5 bases, J lost 1 base, and 3 bases lay in between. From germline, CDR1 is SGHRS and CDR2 YFSETQ. This CDR3 is built from 11 residues. The CDR3 is CASSNNYGYTF. The CDR3 nucleotides read TGCGCCAGCAGTAATAACTATGGCTACACCTTC.

This clone came up once. The gene calls are TRBV30 and TRBJ2-5; the D gene is possibly TRBD2 (7 bases). The CDR3 spans 12 residues. Germline loops: CDR1 GTSNPN, CDR2 SVGIG (reference sequence). The ends were cut back, 5 bases at V and 4 bases at J, with 11 bases in the middle. CDR3 in DNA: TGTGCCTGGGAGGGGGGGAGAGAGACCCAGTACTTC. Its translation: CAWEGGRETQYF.

The chain employs TRBV28 and TRBJ1-1; maybe TRBD1 (6 bases). The CDR3 sequence is 16 residues long. CDR1 is MDHEN and CDR2 is SYDVKM in the germline V gene. Trimming left V 4 bases short and J 0 bases short, with 15 bases between. The CDR3 spells CASSYLNRVVNTEAFF. For the CDR3, the DNA is TGTGCCAGCAGTTACTTAAACAGGGTGGTGAACACTGAAGCTTTCTTT.

This clone has just one count. The chain recombines TRBV19 with TRBJ1-5; perhaps TRBD1 as D (5 bases). CDR3 length equals 15 residues. Germline V CDR1 and CDR2: LNHDA, SQIVND (reference sequence). Trimming took 5 bases from V and 1 from J, leaving 12 bases between them. CDR3: CASSSGPGSNQPQHF. CDR3 coding DNA: TGTGCCAGTAGTTCGGGCCCAGGGAGCAATCAGCCCCAGCATTTT. Combining the CDR3 with reference TRBV19 and TRBJ1-5 gives the whole variable domain DGGITQSPKYLFRKEGQNVTLSCEQNLNHDAMYWYRQDPGQGLRLIYYSQIVNDFQKGDIAEGYSVSREKKESFPLTVTSAQKNPTAFYLCASSSGPGSNQPQHFGDGTRLSIL.

The chain's CDR3 is CASSPRTLPGLAQPDTQYF. Written as DNA, the CDR3 is TGTGCCAGCAGCCCGCGAACATTGCCGGGACTGGCGCAGCCAGATACGCAGTATTTT. This chain uses TRBV13 with TRBJ2-3, with D maybe TRBD2 (6 bases). Trimming took 5 bases from V and 4 from J, leaving 28 bases between them. Germline V lookup: CDR1 PRHDT, CDR2 FYEKMQ (reference sequence). The CDR3 is made up of 19 amino acids. The complete variable domain, with remaining parts taken from reference TRBV13 and TRBJ2-3, reads AAGVIQSPRHLIKEKRETATLKCYPIPRHDTVYWYQQGPGQDPQFLISFYEKMQSDKGSIPDRFSAQQFSDYHSELNMSSLELGDSALYFCASSPRTLPGLAQPDTQYFGPGTRLTVL.

The genes are TRBV19 and TRBJ2-2; D may be TRBD1 (8 bases). This CDR3 comprises 16 residues. Deletions cut 4 bases from V and 1 base from J, with 13 bases between. Germline assignment: CDR1 LNHDA and CDR2 SQIVND (reference sequence). The CDR3 DNA sequence: TGTGCCAGTAGTAAGGGGGGGACAGGGAACACCGGGGAGCTGTTTTTT. It codes for CASSKGGTGNTGELFF.

The rearrangement joins TRBV4-2 to TRBJ2-3; possible D gene TRBD2, 6 bases. Germline-derived CDR1 and CDR2 are LGHNA and YNFKEQ. Trimming took off 1 base at V and 2 bases at J, with 16 bases between the two ends. The CDR3 sequence is 17 residues long. This chain's CDR3 is CASSQGRDFSFTDTQYF. CDR3 coding DNA: TGTGCCAGCAGCCAAGGACGGGACTTCTCATTCACAGATACGCAGTATTTT.

The rearrangement uses TRBV11-1 and TRBJ2-7; D might be TRBD2 (5 bases). Trimming took 2 bases from V and 2 from J, leaving 7 bases between them. Per the germline V gene, CDR1 is SGHAT and CDR2 is FQDESV (reference sequence). The CDR3 spans 13 residues. CDR3 sequence (DNA): TGTGCCAGCAGCTTAACGGAGGCCTACGAGCAGTACTTC. Residues: CASSLTEAYEQYF.

The CDR3 DNA follows: TGTGCCAGCAGCGTCCTCGACAGGGTAACCGAAAAACTGTTTTTT. It codes for CASSVLDRVTEKLFF. The V call is TRBV9, the J call TRBJ1-4; 7 bases line up with TRBD1. This CDR3 contains 15 residues. The V and J ends lost 2 bases and 8 bases, in that order; junction bases with no gene match: 9. Germline loops: CDR1 SGDLS, CDR2 YYNGEE.

The V and J genes are TRBV27 and TRBJ1-1; D not resolved. The V gene lost 5 bases and the J gene lost 4 bases, with 14 bases spanning the gap. Germline CDR1 MNHEY, CDR2 SMNVEV (reference sequence). The CDR3 contains 14 residues. The CDR3 sequence is CASSPPYVGTEAFF. DNA for the CDR3: TGTGCCAGCAGTCCACCCTATGTCGGCACTGAAGCTTTCTTT.

The J gene is TRBJ1-5, the V gene TRBV19, with D unresolved. V lost 4 bases, J lost 3 bases, and 10 bases lay in between. The germline V gene encodes CDR1 LNHDA and CDR2 SQIVND (reference sequence). This CDR3 contains 14 residues. Here the CDR3 reads CASSKNADNQPQHF. DNA of the CDR3: TGTGCCAGTAGTAAAAACGCAGACAATCAGCCCCAGCATTTT.

The V gene is TRBV7-8, the J gene TRBJ2-3; TRBD1 might be the D (6 bases). The CDR3 consists of 13 residues. V shed 5 bases and J shed 6 bases, with 12 bases lying between them. Germline V CDR1 and CDR2: SGHVS, FQNEAQ. The CDR3 here is CASSERTVDTQYF. CDR3 DNA sequence: TGTGCCAGCAGCGAGAGGACAGTTGATACGCAGTATTTT.

V usage is TRBV7-6 and J usage is TRBJ2-2; 8 nucleotides agree with TRBD1. The CDR3 consists of 14 residues. Germline CDR1 and CDR2: SGHVS and FNYEAQ. V shed 6 bases and J 4 bases; nucleotides not matched to a gene: 4. In DNA form, the CDR3 reads TGTGCCAGCAGGCCAGGGGGCTCCACCGGGGAGCTGTTTTTT. Its protein is CASRPGGSTGELFF.

The rearrangement joins TRBV19 to TRBJ1-4, with TRBD1 as a possible D gene (6 bases). V lost 6 bases, J lost 8 bases, and 13 bases lay in between. There are 13 residues in the CDR3. CDR1 and CDR2 (germline): LNHDA, SQIVND (reference sequence). CDR3 in DNA: TGTGCCAGTAGCCGGGGGGCGGAAGAAAAACTGTTTTTT. Protein product: CASSRGAEEKLFF.

The chain couples TRBV5-1 to TRBJ2-3; 7 bases align to TRBD1. The CDR3 extends over 15 amino acids. The germline gives CDR1 SGHRS, CDR2 YFSETQ. Trimming took 0 bases from V and 3 from J; bases not matched to a gene: 4. In DNA, the CDR3 is TGCGCCAGCAGCTTGGCCGAGGGGGCAACAGATACGCAGTATTTT. Encoded protein: CASSLAEGATDTQYF. Full variable domain (rest looked up from reference TRBV5-1 and TRBJ2-3): KAGVTQTPRYLIKTRGQQVTLSCSPISGHRSVSWYQQTPGQGLQFLFEYFSETQRNKGNFPGRFSGRQFSNSRSEMNVSTLELGDSALYLCASSLAEGATDTQYFGPGTRLTVL.

This chain's CDR3 is CASSLLGGNYEQYF. Here the CDR3 DNA reads TGTGCCAGCAGTTTGTTAGGGGGTAACTACGAGCAGTACTTC. The gene calls are TRBV28 and TRBJ2-7; tentative D call: TRBD1 (6 bases). Germline V lookup: CDR1 MDHEN, CDR2 SYDVKM. The CDR3 length is 14 residues. Trimming took off 3 bases at V and 3 bases at J, with 12 bases between the two ends.

This chain links TRBV5-1 with TRBJ2-3; TRBD1 matches at 8 bases. Germline V gives CDR1 SGHRS, CDR2 YFSETQ. The CDR3 covers 19 residues. V trimming: 4 bases; J trimming: 5 bases; junction bases outside the gene matches: 21. CDR3 sequence reads: CASSRLARGQGATGDTQYF. The CDR3 DNA reads TGCGCCAGCAGCCGCCTGGCGAGGGGCCAGGGGGCGACGGGAGATACGCAGTATTTT.

The chain is built from TRBV19 and TRBJ1-6, with D possibly being TRBD1 (5 bases). Germline V lookup: CDR1 LNHDA, CDR2 SQIVND (reference sequence). The CDR3 spans 15 residues. Trimming took off 2 bases at V and 6 bases at J, with 11 bases between the two ends. The DNA for the CDR3 is TGTGCCAGTAGTATAACAACAGGCGGTAATTCACCCCTCCACTTT. Translating it yields CASSITTGGNSPLHF.

The chain is built from TRBV4-1 and TRBJ1-1, with D maybe TRBD1 (6 bases). The CDR3 is 13 amino acids. The germline gives CDR1 MGHRA, CDR2 YSYEKL. V was clipped by 2 bases and J by 11 bases, with 15 bases between them. The CDR3, as DNA: TGCGCCAGCAGCCAAACCTGGACAGTCGTGGCTTTCTTT. This encodes CASSQTWTVVAFF.

This clone appeared once. The chain has TRBV7-2 and TRBJ2-5; the D gene is possibly TRBD1 (5 bases). CDR3 length: 17 amino acids. V was trimmed by 2 bases and J by 1 base, leaving 17 bases between them. Germline V gene sequence: CDR1 SGHTA, CDR2 FQGNSA. CDR3 protein: CASSLKVGRWGQETQYF. The CDR3 DNA reads as TGTGCCAGCAGCTTAAAAGTGGGGCGGTGGGGCCAAGAGACCCAGTACTTC.

The chain links TRBV3-1 (or the pseudogene TRBV3-2) to TRBJ1-1, with D possibly matching TRBD1 (5 bases). In germline, CDR1 is LGHDT, CDR2 YNNKEL (reference sequence). The ends were cut back, 0 bases at V and 5 bases at J, with 7 bases in the middle. The CDR3 is made up of 13 amino acids. This CDR3 is CASSQEGGTEAFF. Written as DNA, the CDR3 is TGTGCCAGCAGCCAAGAGGGGGGTACTGAAGCTTTCTTT.